Described below is a single T cell receptor beta chain sequence and its context. The PCR was carried out with 60 Vbeta primers and 13 Jbeta primers. The data were produced by immunoSEQ multiplex PCR, yet TCRdb's version contains in-frame clones alone and is incomplete. This sample has 180,000 or so clones, with 65% to 85% found just once. This entry is derived from a study of cytomegalovirus exposure and HLA in healthy donors. There are 11 residues in the CDR3. Germline assignment: CDR1 SQVTM and CDR2 ANQGSEA. The junction had 4 bases not matched to a gene; V was cut back by 7 bases and J by 5 bases. The sample taken for sequencing was PBMCs. This TCR derives from a female donor in good health and CMV-seronegative. The chain joins TRBV29-1 to TRBJ1-1; TRBD1 agrees at 7 bases. CDR3 nucleotides: TGCAGCGGGCAGGGGGGAACTGAAGCTTTCTTT. Amino acid sequence: CSGQGGTEAFF. The full variable domain, its missing parts supplied by reference TRBV29-1 and TRBJ1-1, is SAVISQKPSRDICQRGTSLTIQCQVDSQVTMMFWYRQQPGQSLTLIATANQGSEATYESGFVIDKFPISRPNLTFSTLTVSNMSPEDSSIYLCSGQGGTEAFFGQGTRLTVV.